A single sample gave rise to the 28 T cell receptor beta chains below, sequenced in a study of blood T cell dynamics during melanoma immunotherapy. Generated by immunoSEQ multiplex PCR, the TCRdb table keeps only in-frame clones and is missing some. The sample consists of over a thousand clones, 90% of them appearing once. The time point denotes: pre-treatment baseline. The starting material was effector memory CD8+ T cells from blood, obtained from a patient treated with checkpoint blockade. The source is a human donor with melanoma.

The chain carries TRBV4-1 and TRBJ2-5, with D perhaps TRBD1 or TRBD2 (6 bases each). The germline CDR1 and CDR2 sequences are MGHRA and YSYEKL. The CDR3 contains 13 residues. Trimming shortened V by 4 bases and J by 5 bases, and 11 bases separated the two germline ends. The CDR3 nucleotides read TGCGCCAGCAGCCCCCCGGGGGCGGAGACCCAGTACTTC. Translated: CASSPPGAETQYF.

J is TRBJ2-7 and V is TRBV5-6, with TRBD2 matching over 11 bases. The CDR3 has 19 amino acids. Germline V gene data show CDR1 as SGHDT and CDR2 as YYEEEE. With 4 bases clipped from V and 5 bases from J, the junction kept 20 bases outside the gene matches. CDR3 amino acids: CASSPPVVSGRAIGDEQYF. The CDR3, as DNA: TGTGCCAGCAGCCCGCCCGTGGTTAGCGGGAGGGCCATAGGGGACGAGCAGTACTTC.

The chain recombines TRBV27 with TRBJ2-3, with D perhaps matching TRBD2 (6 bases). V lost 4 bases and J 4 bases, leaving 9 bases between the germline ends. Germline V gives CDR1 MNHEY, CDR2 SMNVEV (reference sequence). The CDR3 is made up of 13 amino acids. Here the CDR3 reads CASSSGVADTQYF. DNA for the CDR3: TGTGCCAGCAGTTCGGGGGTGGCAGATACGCAGTATTTT.

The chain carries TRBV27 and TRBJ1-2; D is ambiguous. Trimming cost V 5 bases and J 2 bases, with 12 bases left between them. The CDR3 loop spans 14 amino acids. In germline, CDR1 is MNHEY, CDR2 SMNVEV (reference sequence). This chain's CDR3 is CASSPQSGNYGYTF. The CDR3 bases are TGTGCCAGCAGTCCTCAGTCCGGAAACTATGGCTACACCTTC.

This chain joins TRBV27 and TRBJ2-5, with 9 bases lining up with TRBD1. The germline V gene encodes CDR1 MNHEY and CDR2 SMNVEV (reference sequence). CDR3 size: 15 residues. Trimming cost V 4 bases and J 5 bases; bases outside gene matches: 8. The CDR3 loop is CASSSSTGGVETQYF. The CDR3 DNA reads TGTGCCAGCAGTTCAAGTACAGGGGGCGTGGAGACCCAGTACTTC.

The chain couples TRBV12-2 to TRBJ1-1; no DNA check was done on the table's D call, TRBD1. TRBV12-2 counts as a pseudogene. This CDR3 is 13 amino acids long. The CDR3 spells CASRLPTTPEAFF. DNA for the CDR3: TGTGCAAGTCGCTTACCGACAACGCCTGAAGCTTTCTTT.

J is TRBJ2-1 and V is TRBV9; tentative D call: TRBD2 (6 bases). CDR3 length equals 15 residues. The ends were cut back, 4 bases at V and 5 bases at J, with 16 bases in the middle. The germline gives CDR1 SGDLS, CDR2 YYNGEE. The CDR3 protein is CASSSSVVGNNEQFF. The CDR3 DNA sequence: TGTGCCAGCAGCTCTAGCGTTGTGGGGAACAATGAGCAGTTCTTC. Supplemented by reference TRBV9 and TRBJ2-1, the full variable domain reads DSGVTQTPKHLITATGQRVTLRCSPRSGDLSVYWYQQSLDQGLQFLIQYYNGEERAKGNILERFSAQQFPDLHSELNLSSLELGDSALYFCASSSSVVGNNEQFFGPGTRLTVL.

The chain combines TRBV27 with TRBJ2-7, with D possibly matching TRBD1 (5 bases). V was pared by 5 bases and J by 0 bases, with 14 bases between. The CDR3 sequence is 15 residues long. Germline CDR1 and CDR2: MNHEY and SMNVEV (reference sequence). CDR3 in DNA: TGTGCCAGCAGTCCCAGTAGGGGCGGCTCCTACGAGCAGTACTTC. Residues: CASSPSRGGSYEQYF.

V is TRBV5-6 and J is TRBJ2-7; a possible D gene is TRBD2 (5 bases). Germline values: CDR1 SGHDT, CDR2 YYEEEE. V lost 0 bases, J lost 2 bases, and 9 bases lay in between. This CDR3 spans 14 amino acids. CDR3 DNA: TGTGCCAGCAGCTTGGGGACTTGGGCCTACGAGCAGTACTTC. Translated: CASSLGTWAYEQYF.

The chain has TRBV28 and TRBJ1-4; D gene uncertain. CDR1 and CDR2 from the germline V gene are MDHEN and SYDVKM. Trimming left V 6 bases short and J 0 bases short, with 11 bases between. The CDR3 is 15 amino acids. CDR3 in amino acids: CASSLGEATNEKLFF. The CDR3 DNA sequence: TGTGCCAGCAGCCTGGGTGAGGCAACTAATGAAAAACTGTTTTTT.

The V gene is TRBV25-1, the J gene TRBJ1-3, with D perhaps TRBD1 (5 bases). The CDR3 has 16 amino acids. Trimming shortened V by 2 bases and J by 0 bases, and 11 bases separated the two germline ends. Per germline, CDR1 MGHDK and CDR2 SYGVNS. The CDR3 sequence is CASSETGRHSGNTIYF. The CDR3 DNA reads TGTGCCAGCAGTGAAACGGGACGCCACTCTGGAAACACCATATATTTT.

CDR3 in amino acids: CASSTRLAGALHTDTQYF. In nucleotides, the CDR3 is TGTGCCAGCAGCACCCGACTAGCGGGGGCCCTACACACAGATACGCAGTATTTT. This sequence joins TRBV7-9 and TRBJ2-3, with 12 positions matching TRBD2. V lost 5 bases to trimming and J lost 2 bases; unmatched junction nucleotides: 11. CDR3 size: 18 residues. CDR1 and CDR2 from the germline V gene are SEHNR and FQNEAQ (reference sequence). Full variable domain (rest looked up from reference TRBV7-9 and TRBJ2-3): DTGVSQNPRHKITKRGQNVTFRCDPISEHNRLYWYRQTLGQGPEFLTYFQNEAQLEKSRLLSDRFSAERPKGSFSTLEIQRTEQGDSAMYLCASSTRLAGALHTDTQYFGPGTRLTVL.

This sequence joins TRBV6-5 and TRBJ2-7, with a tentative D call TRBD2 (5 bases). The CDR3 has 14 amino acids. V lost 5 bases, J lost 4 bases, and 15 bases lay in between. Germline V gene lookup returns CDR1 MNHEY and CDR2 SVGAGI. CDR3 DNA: TGTGCCAGCAGTAACGCAGCAGGCGGGTACGAGCAGTACTTC. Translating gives CASSNAAGGYEQYF.

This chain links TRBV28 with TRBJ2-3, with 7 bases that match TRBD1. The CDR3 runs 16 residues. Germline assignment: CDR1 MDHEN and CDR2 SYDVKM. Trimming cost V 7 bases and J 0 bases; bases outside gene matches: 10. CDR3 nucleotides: TGTGCCAGCACCCGCATCCGGACAGGTAGCACAGATACGCAGTATTTT. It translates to CASTRIRTGSTDTQYF. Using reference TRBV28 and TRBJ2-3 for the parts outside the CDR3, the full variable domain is DVKVTQSSRYLVKRTGEKVFLECVQDMDHENMFWYRQDPGLGLRLIYFSYDVKMKEKGDIPEGYSVSREKKERFSLILESASTNQTSMYLCASTRIRTGSTDTQYFGPGTRLTVL.

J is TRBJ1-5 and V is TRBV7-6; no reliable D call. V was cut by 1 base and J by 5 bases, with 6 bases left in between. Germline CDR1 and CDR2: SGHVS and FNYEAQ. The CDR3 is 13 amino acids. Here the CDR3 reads CASSLGPHQPQHF. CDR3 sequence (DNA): TGTGCCAGCAGCTTAGGCCCCCATCAGCCCCAGCATTTT.

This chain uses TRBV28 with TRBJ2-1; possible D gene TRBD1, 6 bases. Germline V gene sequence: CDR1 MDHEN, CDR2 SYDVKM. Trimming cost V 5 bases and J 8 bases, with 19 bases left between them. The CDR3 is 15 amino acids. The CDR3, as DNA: TGTGCCAGCAGTGCTTTGGCAGGGGCGGTCGATGAGCAGTTCTTC. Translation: CASSALAGAVDEQFF. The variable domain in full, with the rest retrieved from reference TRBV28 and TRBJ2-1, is DVKVTQSSRYLVKRTGEKVFLECVQDMDHENMFWYRQDPGLGLRLIYFSYDVKMKEKGDIPEGYSVSREKKERFSLILESASTNQTSMYLCASSALAGAVDEQFFGPGTRLTVL.

The CDR3 DNA sequence: TGCGCCAGCAGCCAAGACACCTCCTACGAGCAGTACTTC. It translates to CASSQDTSYEQYF. This rearrangement joins TRBV4-3 to TRBJ2-7; D unresolved. Trimming shortened V by 0 bases and J by 0 bases, and 3 bases separated the two germline ends. The CDR3 loop spans 13 amino acids. Germline CDR1 and CDR2: LGHNA and YSLEER.

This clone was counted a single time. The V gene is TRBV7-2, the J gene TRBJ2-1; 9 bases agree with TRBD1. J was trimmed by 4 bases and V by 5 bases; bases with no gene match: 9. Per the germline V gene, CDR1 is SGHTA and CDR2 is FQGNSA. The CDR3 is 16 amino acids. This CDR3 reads CASSARDRGSYNEQFF. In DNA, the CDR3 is TGTGCCAGCAGCGCAAGAGACAGGGGGTCATACAATGAGCAGTTCTTC. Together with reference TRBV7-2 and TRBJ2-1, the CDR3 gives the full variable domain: GAGVSQSPSNKVTEKGKDVELRCDPISGHTALYWYRQSLGQGLEFLIYFQGNSAPDKSGLPSDRFSAERTGGSVSTLTIQRTQQEDSAVYLCASSARDRGSYNEQFFGPGTRLTVL.

CDR3 sequence: CASSFPGAGAFF. The CDR3 coding sequence is TGTGCCAGCAGCTTCCCCGGGGCTGGAGCTTTCTTT. The chain recombines TRBV5-5 with TRBJ1-1, with D maybe TRBD1 (5 bases). Per germline, CDR1 SGHKS and CDR2 YYEKEE (reference sequence). The V and J ends lost 2 bases and 10 bases respectively, with 12 bases between them. The CDR3 contains 12 residues.

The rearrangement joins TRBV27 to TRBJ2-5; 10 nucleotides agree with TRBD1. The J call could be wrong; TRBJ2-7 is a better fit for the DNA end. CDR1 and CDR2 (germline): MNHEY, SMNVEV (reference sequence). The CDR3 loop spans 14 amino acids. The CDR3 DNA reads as TGTGCCAGCAGTTGGGACAGGGGAAAGGACGAGCAGTACTTC. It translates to CASSWDRGKDEQYF.

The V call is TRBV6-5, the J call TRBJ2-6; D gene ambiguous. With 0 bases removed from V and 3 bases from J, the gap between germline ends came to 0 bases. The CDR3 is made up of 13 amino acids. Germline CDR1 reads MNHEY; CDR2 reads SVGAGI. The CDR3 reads CASSYSGANVLTF. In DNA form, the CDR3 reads TGTGCCAGCAGTTACTCTGGGGCCAACGTCCTGACTTTC.

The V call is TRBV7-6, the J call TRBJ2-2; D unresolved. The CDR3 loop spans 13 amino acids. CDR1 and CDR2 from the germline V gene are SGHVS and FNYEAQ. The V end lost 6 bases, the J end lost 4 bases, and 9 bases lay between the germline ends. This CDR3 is CASRPASTGELFF. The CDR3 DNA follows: TGTGCCAGCAGACCAGCTAGCACCGGGGAGCTGTTTTTT.

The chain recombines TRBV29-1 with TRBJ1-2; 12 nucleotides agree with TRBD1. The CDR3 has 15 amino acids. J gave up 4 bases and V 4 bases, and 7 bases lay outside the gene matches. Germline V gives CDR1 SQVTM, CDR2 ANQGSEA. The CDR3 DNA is TGCAGCGTTGGAGGGGACAGGGGGCTTGGCTATGGCTACACCTTC. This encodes CSVGGDRGLGYGYTF.

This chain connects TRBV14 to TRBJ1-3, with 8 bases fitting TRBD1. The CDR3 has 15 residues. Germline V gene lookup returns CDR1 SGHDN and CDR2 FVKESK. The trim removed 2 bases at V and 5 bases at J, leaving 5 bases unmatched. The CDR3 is CASSQYQGARNTIYF. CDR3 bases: TGTGCCAGCAGCCAATATCAGGGGGCGAGAAACACCATATATTTT.

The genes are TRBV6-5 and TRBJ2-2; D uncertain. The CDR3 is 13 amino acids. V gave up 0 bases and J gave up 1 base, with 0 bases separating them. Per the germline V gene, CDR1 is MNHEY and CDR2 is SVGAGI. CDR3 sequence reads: CASSYSNTGELFF. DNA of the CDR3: TGTGCCAGCAGTTACTCGAACACCGGGGAGCTGTTTTTT.

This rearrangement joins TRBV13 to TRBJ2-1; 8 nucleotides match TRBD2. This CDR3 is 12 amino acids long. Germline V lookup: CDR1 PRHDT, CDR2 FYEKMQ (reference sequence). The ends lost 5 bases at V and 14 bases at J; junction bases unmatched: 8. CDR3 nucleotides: TGTGCCAGCAGCCCCTCGGGAGGGGAGAAGTTCTTC. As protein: CASSPSGGEKFF. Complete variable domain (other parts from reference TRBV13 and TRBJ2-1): AAGVIQSPRHLIKEKRETATLKCYPIPRHDTVYWYQQGPGQDPQFLISFYEKMQSDKGSIPDRFSAQQFSDYHSELNMSSLELGDSALYFCASSPSGGEKFFGPGTRLTVL.

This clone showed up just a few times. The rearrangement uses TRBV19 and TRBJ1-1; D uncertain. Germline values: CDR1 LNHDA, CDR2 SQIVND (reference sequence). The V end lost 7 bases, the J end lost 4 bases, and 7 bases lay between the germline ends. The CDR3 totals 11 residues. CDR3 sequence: CASNSATEAFF. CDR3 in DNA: TGTGCCAGTAATTCTGCCACTGAAGCTTTCTTT.

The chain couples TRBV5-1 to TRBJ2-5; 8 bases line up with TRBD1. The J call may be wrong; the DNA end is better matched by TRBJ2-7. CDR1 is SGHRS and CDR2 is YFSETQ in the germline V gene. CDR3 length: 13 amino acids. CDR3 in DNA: TGCGCCAGCAGCCCAGGGGGCCCCTACGAGCAGTACTTC. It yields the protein CASSPGGPYEQYF.